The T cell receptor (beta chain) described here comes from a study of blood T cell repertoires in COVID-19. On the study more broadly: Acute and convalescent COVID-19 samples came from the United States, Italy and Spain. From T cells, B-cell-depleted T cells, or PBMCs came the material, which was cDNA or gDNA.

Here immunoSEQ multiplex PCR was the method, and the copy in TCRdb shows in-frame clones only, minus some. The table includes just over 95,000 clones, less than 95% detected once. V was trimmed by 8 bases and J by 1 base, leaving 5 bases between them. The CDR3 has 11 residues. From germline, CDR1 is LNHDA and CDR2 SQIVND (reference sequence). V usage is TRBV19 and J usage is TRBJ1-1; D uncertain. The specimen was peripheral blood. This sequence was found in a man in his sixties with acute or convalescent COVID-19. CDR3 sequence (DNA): TGTGCCAGTTGTCGGAACACTGAAGCTTTCTTT. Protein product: CASCRNTEAFF.